The 10 T cell receptor beta chains below all came from one sample that was sequenced in a study of T cells after yellow fever vaccination. One entry per CDR3 protein results from TCRdb running MiXCR on the 5' RACE reads. The profile shows around 100,000 distinct CDR3 sequences, 5.8% of them singletons. This specimen was CD8+ T cells sorted from PBMCs, taken 10 days after the yellow fever booster vaccination. The receptors were gathered from a man between 18 and 29 years old who received the YFV17D yellow fever vaccine.

This clonotype has a handful of counts. This rearrangement joins TRBV27 to TRBJ2-3, with D perhaps TRBD2 (6 bases). The CDR3 spans 15 residues. Germline lookup yields CDR1 MNHEY and CDR2 SMNVEV (reference sequence). V dropped 6 bases and J dropped 2 bases, with 15 bases sitting between them. The CDR3 DNA follows: TGTGCCAGCAGCGGGGGACCCGGGGACACAGATACGCAGTATTTT. Residues: CASSGGPGDTDTQYF.

The table lists this clonotype with a few counts. J is TRBJ1-2 and V is TRBV4-1; D may be TRBD1 (5 bases). Germline V CDR1 and CDR2: MGHRA, YSYEKL. V gave up 1 base and J gave up 8 bases, with 11 bases separating them. CDR3 size: 13 residues. CDR3 sequence (DNA): TGCGCCAGCAGCCAAGGGGGAGGGGCCGGCTACACCTTC. It encodes CASSQGGGAGYTF.

The chain uses TRBV15 and TRBJ1-1; the D gene is possibly TRBD1 (6 bases). Trimming pared 5 bases from V and 0 bases from J, leaving 13 bases between. The CDR3 has 15 residues. Germline V gene data show CDR1 as LNHNV and CDR2 as YYDKDF (reference sequence). The CDR3 region has the DNA TGTGCCACCAGCCCACAGGGTTGGGTGAACACTGAAGCTTTCTTT. Translating it yields CATSPQGWVNTEAFF.

This chain uses TRBV6-5 with TRBJ2-7; weak D call: TRBD1 (6 bases). In germline, CDR1 is MNHEY, CDR2 SVGAGI. Trimming shortened V by 0 bases and J by 5 bases, and 8 bases separated the two germline ends. The CDR3 is made up of 13 amino acids. The CDR3 DNA is TGTGCCAGCAGTTACTCGTCAGGGGACGAGCAGTACGTC. It yields the protein CASSYSSGDEQYV.

This clonotype was detected only a few times. The V and J genes are TRBV30 and TRBJ2-7; perhaps TRBD1 as D (5 bases). The CDR3 consists of 12 residues. The V and J ends lost 1 base and 3 bases respectively, with 7 bases between them. Germline CDR1 is GTSNPN and CDR2 is SVGIG (reference sequence). CDR3 loop: CAWSEDNYEQYF. The CDR3, as DNA: TGTGCCTGGAGTGAGGACAACTACGAGCAGTACTTC.

This clonotype was observed a handful of times. The chain couples TRBV4-1 to TRBJ2-7, with a tentative D call TRBD1 (6 bases). Trimming removed 3 bases from V and 6 bases from J, with 15 bases in between. Germline V gene sequence: CDR1 MGHRA, CDR2 YSYEKL. CDR3 size: 14 residues. The CDR3 here is CASSQELGGSEQYF. CDR3 bases: TGCGCCAGCAGCCAGGAACTAGGGGGTTCCGAGCAGTACTTC.

The table lists this clonotype with a few counts. This chain links TRBV30 with TRBJ1-1; perhaps TRBD1 as D (5 bases). V gave up 3 bases and J gave up 4 bases, with 9 bases separating them. The CDR3 runs to 12 residues. Germline CDR1 reads GTSNPN; CDR2 reads SVGIG (reference sequence). CDR3 bases: TGTGCCTGGAGCCCGGGGACCACTGAAGCTTTCTTT. This translates into CAWSPGTTEAFF.

This clonotype has only a few counts. The rearrangement joins TRBV27 to TRBJ2-3; D is ambiguous. V lost 4 bases, J lost 7 bases, and 12 bases lay in between. The CDR3 spans 13 residues. Germline lookup yields CDR1 MNHEY and CDR2 SMNVEV (reference sequence). CDR3 bases: TGTGCCAGCAGTTCGGCCCATGAGAATACGCAGTATTTT. This encodes CASSSAHENTQYF.

V is TRBV30 and J is TRBJ2-1; TRBD2 matches 11 bases. Germline V CDR1 and CDR2: GTSNPN, SVGIG (reference sequence). The CDR3 runs to 18 residues. V lost 3 bases and J lost 7; bases outside the gene matches: 17. The CDR3 DNA reads TGTGCCTGGAGCTCCTCATCGGGGCCGAGACTAGCGGGGAATGAGCAGTTCTTC. It yields the protein CAWSSSSGPRLAGNEQFF.

This clonotype was observed many times. The chain joins TRBV29-1 to TRBJ2-2; D call uncertain. Germline V gene lookup returns CDR1 SQVTM and CDR2 ANQGSEA. The CDR3 runs to 12 residues. V lost 5 bases and J lost 3, with 7 bases in between. CDR3 coding DNA: TGCAGCGTTCTGAGAGACACCGGGGAGCTGTTTTTT. The encoded protein is CSVLRDTGELFF.